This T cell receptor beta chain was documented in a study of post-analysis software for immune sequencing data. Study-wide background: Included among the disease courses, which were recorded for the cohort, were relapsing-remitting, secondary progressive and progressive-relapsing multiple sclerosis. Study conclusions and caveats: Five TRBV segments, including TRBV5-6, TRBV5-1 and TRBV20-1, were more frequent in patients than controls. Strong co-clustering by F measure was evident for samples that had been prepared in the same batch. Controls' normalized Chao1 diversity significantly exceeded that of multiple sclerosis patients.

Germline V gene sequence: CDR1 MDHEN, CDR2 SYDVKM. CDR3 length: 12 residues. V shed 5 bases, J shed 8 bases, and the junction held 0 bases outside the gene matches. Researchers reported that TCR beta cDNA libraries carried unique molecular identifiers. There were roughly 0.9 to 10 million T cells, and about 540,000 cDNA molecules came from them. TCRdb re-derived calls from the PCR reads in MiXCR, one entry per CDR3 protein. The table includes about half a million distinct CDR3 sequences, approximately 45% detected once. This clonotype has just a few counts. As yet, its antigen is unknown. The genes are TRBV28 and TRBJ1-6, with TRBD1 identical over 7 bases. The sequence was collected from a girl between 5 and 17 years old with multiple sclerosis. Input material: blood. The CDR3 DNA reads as TGTGCCAGCAGTACAGGGGATTCACCCCTCCACTTT. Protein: CASSTGDSPLHF.